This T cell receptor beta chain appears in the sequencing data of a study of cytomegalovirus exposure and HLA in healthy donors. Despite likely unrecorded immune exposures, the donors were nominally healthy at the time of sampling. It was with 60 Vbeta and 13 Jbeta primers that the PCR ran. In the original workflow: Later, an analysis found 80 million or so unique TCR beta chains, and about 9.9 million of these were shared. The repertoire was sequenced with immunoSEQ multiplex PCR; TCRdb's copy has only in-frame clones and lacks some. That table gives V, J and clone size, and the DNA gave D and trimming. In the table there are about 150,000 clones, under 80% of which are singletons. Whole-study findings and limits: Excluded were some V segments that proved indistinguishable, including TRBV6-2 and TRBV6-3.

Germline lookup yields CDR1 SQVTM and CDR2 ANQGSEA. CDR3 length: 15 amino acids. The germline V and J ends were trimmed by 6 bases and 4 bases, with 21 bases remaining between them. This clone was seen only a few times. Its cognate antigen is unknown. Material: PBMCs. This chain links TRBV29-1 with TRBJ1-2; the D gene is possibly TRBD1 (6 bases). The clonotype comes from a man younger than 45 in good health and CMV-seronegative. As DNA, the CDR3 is TGCAGCGTACGAGCACAGGGTGTTGAGGGCTATGGCTACACCTTC. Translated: CSVRAQGVEGYGYTF. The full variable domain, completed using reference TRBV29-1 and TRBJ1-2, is SAVISQKPSRDICQRGTSLTIQCQVDSQVTMMFWYRQQPGQSLTLIATANQGSEATYESGFVIDKFPISRPNLTFSTLTVSNMSPEDSSIYLCSVRAQGVEGYGYTFGSGTRLTVV.